The 23 T cell receptor beta chains given below trace back to one sample, sequenced in a study of radiation and T cells in renal cell carcinoma. Here immunoSEQ multiplex PCR was the method, and the copy in TCRdb shows in-frame clones only, minus some. The data hold around 26,000 clones, with over 45% observed a single time. Stated treatment: treatment-naive control, cytoreductive nephrectomy. This specimen was tumor tissue, taken from a patient whose treatment was nephrectomy without radiotherapy. The receptor source for this set is a man aged 35-49 years with renal cell carcinoma.

This clone was counted between two and nine times. The chain links TRBV28 to TRBJ2-5, with 7 bases that match TRBD1. The germline gives CDR1 MDHEN, CDR2 SYDVKM. The CDR3 is 15 residues long. With 2 bases clipped from V and 5 bases from J, the junction kept 8 bases outside the gene matches. This CDR3 reads CASSLARGLEETQYF. As DNA, the CDR3 is TGTGCCAGCAGTTTAGCGAGGGGGCTAGAGGAGACCCAGTACTTC. Full variable domain (rest looked up from reference TRBV28 and TRBJ2-5): DVKVTQSSRYLVKRTGEKVFLECVQDMDHENMFWYRQDPGLGLRLIYFSYDVKMKEKGDIPEGYSVSREKKERFSLILESASTNQTSMYLCASSLARGLEETQYFGPGTRLLVL.

A few counts support this clone. The chain carries TRBV25-1 and TRBJ2-1; D unclear. The CDR3 spans 16 residues. Trimming shortened V by 2 bases and J by 0 bases, and 11 bases separated the two germline ends. Germline-derived CDR1 and CDR2 are MGHDK and SYGVNS. Written as DNA, the CDR3 is TGTGCCAGCAGTGAACTCCAGGCCCCCTCCTACAATGAGCAGTTCTTC. Translated: CASSELQAPSYNEQFF.

J is TRBJ1-4 and V is TRBV4-1; D unresolved. This CDR3 has 15 amino acids. V was clipped by 0 bases and J by 5 bases, with 10 bases between them. From germline, CDR1 is MGHRA and CDR2 YSYEKL. The CDR3 loop reads CASSQDRQPNEKLFF. In DNA, the CDR3 is TGCGCCAGCAGCCAAGACCGGCAGCCAAATGAAAAACTGTTTTTT.

The V gene is TRBV21-1, the J gene TRBJ2-7. TRBV21-1 is listed as a pseudogene. This CDR3 is built from 11 residues. This chain's CDR3 is CASSNPELQYV. The DNA of the CDR3 is TGTGCCAGCAGCAACCCGGAACTCCAGTACGTC.

The V call is TRBV6-6, the J call TRBJ2-7; TRBD2 matches 7 bases. The trim removed 2 bases at V and 10 bases at J, leaving 2 bases unmatched. CDR1 is MNHNY and CDR2 is SVGAGI in the germline V gene (reference sequence). The CDR3 extends over 11 amino acids. The CDR3 region is CASSYPGGQYF. In DNA form, the CDR3 reads TGTGCCAGCAGTTACCCGGGGGGACAGTACTTC.

This clone was found a few times. The chain has TRBV28 and TRBJ1-6; tentatively, D is TRBD1 (6 bases). Looked up from germline, CDR1 is MDHEN and CDR2 is SYDVKM. The length of the CDR3 is 15 residues. Trimming shortened V by 6 bases and J by 11 bases, and 20 bases separated the two germline ends. CDR3 sequence reads: CASREPTGYGTPLHF. The CDR3 coding sequence is TGTGCCAGCAGGGAACCCACAGGGTACGGGACACCCCTCCACTTT.

In the case of this clone: Relative to the germline gene, one junction end is altered; a read error may explain this. The rearrangement joins TRBV6-1 to TRBJ1-3; 7 positions agree with TRBD1. Germline V gene lookup returns CDR1 MNHNS and CDR2 SASEGT. The CDR3 has 16 amino acids. In DNA, the CDR3 is TGTGCCGGCAGTGTGACGGACAGGAACCTTGGAAACACCATATATTTT. This sequence encodes CAGSVTDRNLGNTIYF.

This chain connects TRBV2 to TRBJ1-1; maybe TRBD1 (5 bases). The CDR3 totals 15 residues. Deletions cut 6 bases from V and 3 bases from J, with 17 bases between. Looked up from germline, CDR1 is SNHLY and CDR2 is FYNNEI. CDR3 sequence reads: CASSPLGGGDTEAFF. In DNA form, the CDR3 reads TGTGCCAGCAGCCCCCTAGGTGGAGGGGACACTGAAGCTTTCTTT.

This chain links TRBV27 with TRBJ1-4; possible D gene TRBD1, 5 bases. V dropped 3 bases and J dropped 8 bases, with 13 bases sitting between them. Germline loops: CDR1 MNHEY, CDR2 SMNVEV (reference sequence). This CDR3 region has 14 residues. CDR3 nucleotides: TGTGCCAGCAGTTTCCGGGGCTCTGGGGAAAAACTGTTTTTT. Its translation: CASSFRGSGEKLFF.

V is TRBV19 and J is TRBJ1-6; TRBD1 matches at 7 bases. After removal of 6 bases from V and 5 bases from J, the junction contained 4 bases not matched to a gene. The CDR3 extends over 14 amino acids. The germline CDR1 and CDR2 sequences are LNHDA and SQIVND (reference sequence). In nucleotides, the CDR3 is TGTGCCAGTAGGACAGGGACGGATAATTCACCCCTCCACTTT. This encodes CASRTGTDNSPLHF.

This clone occurred a few times. J is TRBJ2-1 and V is TRBV11-2, with D perhaps TRBD2 (5 bases). The CDR3 sequence is 12 residues long. Germline V gives CDR1 SGHAT, CDR2 FQNNGV. Trimming left V 4 bases short and J 9 bases short, with 10 bases between. The CDR3 region is CASSSYRGEQFF. Here the CDR3 DNA reads TGTGCCAGCAGCTCTTATCGGGGTGAGCAGTTCTTC. The whole variable domain, filled in from reference TRBV11-2 and TRBJ2-1, reads EAGVAQSPRYKIIEKRQSVAFWCNPISGHATLYWYQQILGQGPKLLIQFQNNGVVDDSQLPKDRFSAERLKGVDSTLKIQPAKLEDSAVYLCASSSYRGEQFFGPGTRLTVL.

The gene calls are TRBV19 and TRBJ2-1; 10 bases are a match to TRBD2. The CDR3 is 15 amino acids. The germline gives CDR1 LNHDA, CDR2 SQIVND (reference sequence). The ends lost 6 bases at V and 0 bases at J; junction bases unmatched: 2. CDR3 protein: CASSPSGSSYNEQFF. CDR3 coding DNA: TGTGCCAGTAGCCCTAGCGGGAGCTCCTACAATGAGCAGTTCTTC.

This clone was seen a single time. The rearrangement joins TRBV28 to TRBJ1-1; D is possibly TRBD1 (5 bases). This CDR3 has 15 residues. Germline V CDR1 and CDR2: MDHEN, SYDVKM. The V end was cut by 6 bases, the J end by 5 bases, with 19 bases between. In nucleotides, the CDR3 is TGTGCCAGCAGGAGGGCCGGAAGGGGAGAAACTGAAGCTTTCTTT. Translating it yields CASRRAGRGETEAFF.

This clone occurred once. The chain links TRBV29-1 to TRBJ2-3; 9 bases line up with TRBD2. The CDR3 totals 14 residues. Germline V CDR1 and CDR2: SQVTM, ANQGSEA. J lost 5 bases, V lost 1 base, and 4 bases had no gene match. Here the CDR3 reads CSVEGGGAGDTQYF. The CDR3 DNA reads as TGCAGCGTTGAAGGCGGGGGGGCGGGAGATACGCAGTATTTT.

The genes are TRBV7-9 and TRBJ2-1; D is unclear. Germline V gene data show CDR1 as SEHNR and CDR2 as FQNEAQ (reference sequence). This CDR3 contains 16 residues. V was pared by 2 bases and J by 0 bases, with 11 bases between. The CDR3 nucleotides read TGTGCCAGCAGCTTATTGGTCCAAAGCTCCTACAATGAGCAGTTCTTC. The encoded protein is CASSLLVQSSYNEQFF. The full variable domain, rest sourced from reference TRBV7-9 and TRBJ2-1, is DTGVSQNPRHKITKRGQNVTFRCDPISEHNRLYWYRQTLGQGPEFLTYFQNEAQLEKSRLLSDRFSAERPKGSFSTLEIQRTEQGDSAMYLCASSLLVQSSYNEQFFGPGTRLTVL.

This clone appeared a few times. V gene TRBV27 combines with J gene TRBJ1-3; D is unclear. This CDR3 region has 13 residues. Germline V gene data show CDR1 as MNHEY and CDR2 as SMNVEV (reference sequence). The germline V and J ends were trimmed by 6 bases and 0 bases, with 6 bases remaining between them. The CDR3 sequence is CASSGLSGNTIYF. In DNA, the CDR3 is TGTGCCAGCAGCGGCCTCTCTGGAAACACCATATATTTT.

This chain uses TRBV28 with TRBJ1-2; no clear D. CDR1 and CDR2 from the germline V gene are MDHEN and SYDVKM. The V end lost 4 bases, the J end lost 0 bases, and 18 bases lay between the germline ends. The CDR3 is 17 residues long. The CDR3 nucleotides are TGTGCCAGCAGTTCGCCACTGGGAGAACTAACTAACTATGGCTACACCTTC. Its translation: CASSSPLGELTNYGYTF.

The V call is TRBV4-3, the J call TRBJ1-1; 9 nucleotides match TRBD1. The V gene's germline CDR1 is LGHNA and CDR2 YSLEER. The CDR3 runs to 14 residues. With V trimmed by 4 bases and J by 6 bases, 6 bases remained unmatched. The CDR3 reads CASSPTGGKAEAFF. The CDR3 DNA sequence: TGCGCCAGCAGCCCCACAGGGGGCAAGGCTGAAGCTTTCTTT.

This clone was picked up one time. The chain joins TRBV28 to TRBJ2-7; TRBD2 matches 9 bases. The germline gives CDR1 MDHEN, CDR2 SYDVKM. The CDR3 length is 16 residues. The junction had 6 bases not matched to a gene; V was cut back by 3 bases and J by 0 bases. CDR3 residues: CASSFSLAGPSYEQYF. In DNA form, the CDR3 reads TGTGCCAGCAGTTTTTCCCTAGCGGGACCCTCCTACGAGCAGTACTTC.

The rearrangement links TRBV9 to TRBJ2-3, with TRBD2 identical over 9 bases. This CDR3 contains 17 residues. V dropped 0 bases and J dropped 9; count of bases not matched to a gene: 14. CDR1 and CDR2 from the germline V gene are SGDLS and YYNGEE. The CDR3 is CASSVEDLVGSGGTQYF. CDR3 nucleotide sequence: TGTGCCAGCAGCGTAGAGGATCTGGTGGGTAGCGGGGGAACGCAGTATTTT.

This clone was observed a single time. V gene TRBV7-6 combines with J gene TRBJ2-3; D is uncertain. Germline V gene lookup returns CDR1 SGHVS and CDR2 FNYEAQ. The CDR3 extends over 15 amino acids. Between the trimmed V and J ends, which lost 1 base and 2 bases, there was a span of 10 bases. The CDR3 region has the DNA TGTGCCAGCAGCTTAGGGGGATCCACCACAGATACGCAGTATTTT. It codes for CASSLGGSTTDTQYF.

The rearrangement links TRBV6-6 to TRBJ2-1, with D maybe TRBD2 (6 bases). The CDR3 spans 13 residues. Germline V lookup: CDR1 MNHNY, CDR2 SVGAGI (reference sequence). V was cut by 7 bases and J by 6 bases, with 13 bases left in between. CDR3 sequence: CASTKEGINEQFF. DNA of the CDR3: TGTGCCAGCACCAAGGAGGGGATCAATGAGCAGTTCTTC.

To note about this clone: The sample has other DNA sequences that encode this CDR3 too. This chain uses TRBV5-6 with TRBJ2-1; 8 bases align to TRBD1. The V and J ends lost 2 bases and 4 bases, in that order; junction bases with no gene match: 2. The CDR3 is 14 amino acids. Germline V lookup: CDR1 SGHDT, CDR2 YYEEEE. CDR3 residues: CASSFTGGYNEQFF. CDR3 nucleotides: TGTGCCAGCAGCTTTACAGGGGGATACAATGAGCAGTTCTTC. The whole variable domain, filled in from reference TRBV5-6 and TRBJ2-1, reads DAGVTQSPTHLIKTRGQQVTLRCSPKSGHDTVSWYQQALGQGPQFIFQYYEEEERQRGNFPDRFSGHQFPNYSSELNVNALLLGDSALYLCASSFTGGYNEQFFGPGTRLTVL.